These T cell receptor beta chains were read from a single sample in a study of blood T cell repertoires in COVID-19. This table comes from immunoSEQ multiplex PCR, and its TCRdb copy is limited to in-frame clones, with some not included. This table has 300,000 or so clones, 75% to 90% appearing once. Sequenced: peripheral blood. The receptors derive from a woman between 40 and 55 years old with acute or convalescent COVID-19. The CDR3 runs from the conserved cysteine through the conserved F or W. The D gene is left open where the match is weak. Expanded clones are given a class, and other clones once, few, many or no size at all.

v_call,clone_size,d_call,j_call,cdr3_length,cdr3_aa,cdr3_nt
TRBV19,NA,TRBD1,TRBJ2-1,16,CASSKIPGQGSHEQFF,TGTGCCAGTAGTAAAATTCCGGGACAGGGGTCGCATGAGCAGTTCTTC
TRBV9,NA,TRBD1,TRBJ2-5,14,CASSVTGQQETQYF,TGTGCCAGCAGCGTAACGGGACAGCAAGAGACCCAGTACTTC
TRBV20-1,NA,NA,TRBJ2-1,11,CSAPTSYEQFF,TGCAGTGCTCCGACTAGTTATGAGCAGTTCTTC
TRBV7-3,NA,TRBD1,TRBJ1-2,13,CASSPQGGYGYTF,TGTGCCAGCAGCCCACAGGGGGGATATGGCTACACCTTC
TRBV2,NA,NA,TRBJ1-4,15,CATTPLRQRNEKLFF,TGTGCCACCACCCCCCTAAGACAGAGAAATGAAAAACTGTTTTTT
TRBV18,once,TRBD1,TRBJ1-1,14,CASSAQGVNTEAFF,TGTGCCAGCTCAGCACAGGGGGTGAACACTGAAGCTTTCTTT
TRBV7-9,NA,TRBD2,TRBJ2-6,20,CASSTGLAGGKLSGANVLTF,TGTGCCAGCAGCACCGGACTAGCGGGGGGCAAACTCTCTGGGGCCAACGTCCTGACTTTC
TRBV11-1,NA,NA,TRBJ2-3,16,CASSHGGAGTRGTQYF,TGTGCCAGCAGCCATGGGGGAGCGGGGACCAGGGGAACGCAGTATTTT
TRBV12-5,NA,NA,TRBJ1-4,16,CASGLSQGPTNEKLFF,TGTGCTAGTGGTTTGTCCCAGGGCCCAACTAATGAAAAACTGTTTTTT
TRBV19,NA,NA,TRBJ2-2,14,CASSISGVPGELFF,TGTGCCAGTAGTATTTCGGGGGTCCCCGGGGAGCTGTTTTTT
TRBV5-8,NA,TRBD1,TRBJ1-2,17,CASSLGEGTGHSGGYTF,TGTGCCAGCAGCTTGGGTGAAGGGACAGGTCATTCGGGTGGCTACACCTTC
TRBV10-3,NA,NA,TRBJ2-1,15,CAIKKDFSSYNEQFF,TGTGCCATCAAAAAGGACTTCTCCTCCTACAATGAGCAGTTCTTC
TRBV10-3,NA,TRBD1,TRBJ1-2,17,CAISAGTGRSTFYGYTF,TGTGCCATCAGTGCGGGGACAGGGCGATCTACATTCTATGGCTACACCTTC
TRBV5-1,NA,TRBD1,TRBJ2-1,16,CASSLDGQGTYNEQFF,TGCGCCAGCAGCTTGGACGGACAGGGGACCTACAATGAGCAGTTCTTC